This T cell receptor (beta chain) was found in a study of T cells in localized non-small cell lung cancer. Whole-study results and caveats: Paired adjacent lung recovered a median about 61 of the top 100 tumor clones.

The CDR3 covers 16 residues. The J segment lost 2 bases and the V segment lost 0 bases, leaving 4 bases of the junction unmatched. CDR1 SGHAT and CDR2 FQNNGV come from the germline V gene. By sample fraction, this clone is medium-sized (0.01 to 0.1%). Its specificity is not known. Repertoires were generated with immunoSEQ multiplex PCR, while TCRdb's copy carries only in-frame clones and drops some. The data contain around 64,000 clones, 80% to 95% of them singletons. The chain links TRBV11-2 to TRBJ2-1, with 7 nucleotides matching TRBD2. This clonotype was obtained from a man aged 40 to 70 with stage I lung adenocarcinoma. Sequenced material: peripheral blood, taken before any cancer treatment. The CDR3 DNA is TGTGCCAGCAGCTTAGAGACGGCGGGAGCCTACAATGAGCAGTTCTTC. Protein sequence: CASSLETAGAYNEQFF.